The 17 T cell receptor beta chains in this list originate from one sample, sequenced in a study of T cell responses to AZD1222 COVID-19 vaccine (dated by TCRdb to the early 2020s). What the time point label conveys for this sample: about 28 days (+/-7) after the second vaccine dose. Library creation used the immunoSEQ multiplex PCR assay. The table comes from immuneACCESS by way of TCRdb, which keeps in-frame sequences with V and J called. Part of the clones is missing from these tables; in studies checked, under half for an unresolved V gene and the rest for unknown reasons. The sample table shows approximately 160,000 clones, and about 91% are seen once. More than 1% of the sample rests with the top ten. This sample comprised peripheral blood, obtained 28 days after the second AZD1222 dose. These receptors were taken from an adult who received the AZD1222 COVID-19 vaccine.

V usage is TRBV7-3 and J usage is TRBJ2-1; TRBD2 agrees at 9 bases. The CDR3 is 15 amino acids. Trimming took 1 base from V and 3 from J; bases not matched to a gene: 1. Germline assignment: CDR1 SGHTA and CDR2 FQGTGA. The CDR3 nucleotides read TGTGCCAGCAGCTTAATAGCGGGGGTCTACAATGAGCAGTTCTTC. As protein: CASSLIAGVYNEQFF.

The chain employs TRBV6-5 and TRBJ2-5; TRBD1 matches 10 bases. Trimming took 8 bases from V and 5 from J; bases not matched to a gene: 8. CDR1 and CDR2 from the germline V gene are MNHEY and SVGAGI. The CDR3 loop spans 14 amino acids. CDR3 DNA: TGTGCCAGCTACGGGGGACAGGGGCGGGAGACCCAGTACTTC. Residues: CASYGGQGRETQYF.

In DNA form, the CDR3 reads TGTGCCAGCAGCTTAGGAACGGACAGTTCCTACGAGCAGTACTTC. Amino acids: CASSLGTDSSYEQYF. The chain uses TRBV7-9 and TRBJ2-7, with TRBD1 as a possible D gene (6 bases). The germline V gene has CDR1 SEHNR and CDR2 FQNEAQ (reference sequence). Trimming shortened V by 1 base and J by 1 base, and 11 bases separated the two germline ends. This CDR3 is 15 amino acids long.

This chain connects TRBV4-1 to TRBJ1-4; D gene ambiguous. V dropped 1 base and J dropped 0 bases, with 15 bases sitting between them. The CDR3 is made up of 18 amino acids. Germline assignment: CDR1 MGHRA and CDR2 YSYEKL. The CDR3: CASSQGPSGIATNEKLFF. The CDR3 DNA is TGCGCCAGCAGCCAAGGCCCCAGTGGGATTGCAACTAATGAAAAACTGTTTTTT.

CDR3 sequence (DNA): TGTGCCAGCAGCCAAGGTTACCGGCTAGCCCAAGAGACCCAGTACTTC. Its protein product is CASSQGYRLAQETQYF. The chain couples TRBV3-1 (or the pseudogene TRBV3-2) to TRBJ2-5; D might be TRBD2 (5 bases). Germline V lookup: CDR1 LGHDT, CDR2 YNNKEL (reference sequence). There are 16 residues in the CDR3. V lost 1 base, J lost 1 base, and 13 bases lay in between.

The genes are TRBV6-1 and TRBJ1-2, with D possibly TRBD1 on 5 matching bases. CDR1 and CDR2 from the germline V gene are MNHNS and SASEGT. V was cut by 0 bases and J by 6 bases, with 17 bases left in between. This CDR3 is 16 amino acids long. CDR3 coding DNA: TGTGCCAGCAGTGAAGCCTTACCCACTCAGGGTGATGGCTACACCTTC. Translated: CASSEALPTQGDGYTF.

V and J are TRBV2 and TRBJ1-2; 12 nucleotides line up with TRBD1. Germline trimming cut 6 bases from V and 5 bases from J; bases unmatched to any gene: 7. CDR1 is SNHLY, CDR2 FYNNEI, per germline. This CDR3 has 15 amino acids. Written as DNA, the CDR3 is TGTGCCAGCAGGGGACAGGGGGCGTCTTTTTATGGCTACACCTTC. Amino acids: CASRGQGASFYGYTF.

A single count supports this clone. The chain joins TRBV7-9 to TRBJ2-5; tentatively, D is TRBD2 (5 bases). Between the trimmed V and J ends, which lost 2 bases and 3 bases, there was a span of 7 bases. CDR3 length: 13 residues. Germline V gene sequence: CDR1 SEHNR, CDR2 FQNEAQ (reference sequence). CDR3 DNA: TGTGCCAGCAGCTTATGGGGAGAAGAGACCCAGTACTTC. Protein product: CASSLWGEETQYF.

This rearrangement joins TRBV10-3 to TRBJ1-3; TRBD1 matches at 7 bases. CDR1 ENHRY and CDR2 SYGVKD come from the germline V gene. V was pared by 6 bases and J by 1 base, with 12 bases of the junction left unmatched. The CDR3 covers 17 residues. CDR3 in amino acids: CAIRRGDSSPSGNTIYF. For the CDR3, the DNA is TGTGCCATCAGGAGGGGGGACAGTTCCCCATCTGGAAACACCATATATTTT.

This chain joins TRBV7-9 and TRBJ1-2; 7 nucleotides align to TRBD1. The CDR3 covers 14 residues. Germline V lookup: CDR1 SEHNR, CDR2 FQNEAQ (reference sequence). Germline trimming cut 1 base from V and 8 bases from J; bases unmatched to any gene: 7. The CDR3 DNA is TGTGCCAGCAGCTTAGGGACAGGTGAAGGGGGCTACACCTTC. Its protein is CASSLGTGEGGYTF. The variable domain in full, with the rest retrieved from reference TRBV7-9 and TRBJ1-2, is DTGVSQNPRHKITKRGQNVTFRCDPISEHNRLYWYRQTLGQGPEFLTYFQNEAQLEKSRLLSDRFSAERPKGSFSTLEIQRTEQGDSAMYLCASSLGTGEGGYTFGSGTRLTVV.

V usage is TRBV5-1 and J usage is TRBJ1-5; 8 bases map to TRBD1. CDR1 SGHRS and CDR2 YFSETQ come from the germline V gene. V gave up 0 bases and J gave up 2 bases; unmatched junction bases: 4. This CDR3 is built from 16 residues. CDR3 in amino acids: CASSLGPGGGNQPQHF. The CDR3 nucleotides read TGCGCCAGCAGCTTGGGGCCAGGGGGCGGCAATCAGCCCCAGCATTTT.

This clone was found once. The chain has TRBV3-1 (or the pseudogene TRBV3-2) and TRBJ1-1; no clear D gene. This CDR3 is 14 amino acids long. The germline gives CDR1 LGHDT, CDR2 YNNKEL (reference sequence). V was cut by 3 bases and J by 7 bases, with 15 bases left in between. The CDR3 DNA sequence: TGTGCCAGCAGCCAGGCTTACCCCTCGGGTGAAGCTTTCTTT. Translation: CASSQAYPSGEAFF.

The chain is built from TRBV7-2 and TRBJ2-1, with 8 bases identical to TRBD2. After removal of 4 bases from V and 7 bases from J, the junction contained 12 bases not matched to a gene. Germline values: CDR1 SGHTA, CDR2 FQGNSA. CDR3 length: 16 amino acids. The CDR3 reads CASSSQGAGGRNEQFF. CDR3 bases: TGTGCCAGCAGCTCCCAAGGGGCGGGGGGTAGGAATGAGCAGTTCTTC.

This chain connects TRBV9 to TRBJ2-3; D remains ambiguous. Germline V gene lookup returns CDR1 SGDLS and CDR2 YYNGEE. The CDR3 has 15 residues. Trimming left V 0 bases short and J 0 bases short, with 8 bases between. CDR3 loop: CASSVDTASTDTQYF. The CDR3 bases are TGTGCCAGCAGCGTAGACACGGCTAGCACAGATACGCAGTATTTT.

This clone was counted a few times. J is TRBJ1-3 and V is TRBV3-1 (or the pseudogene TRBV3-2); D remains unclear. CDR1 LGHDT and CDR2 YNNKEL come from the germline V gene (reference sequence). V lost 0 bases, J lost 2 bases, and 8 bases lay in between. The length of the CDR3 is 15 residues. The CDR3 sequence: CASSQDPGTGNTIYF. The DNA for the CDR3 is TGTGCCAGCAGCCAAGACCCAGGTACTGGAAACACCATATATTTT.

The chain joins TRBV4-2 to TRBJ2-7; 8 positions agree with TRBD2. The CDR3 has 15 amino acids. The germline V gene encodes CDR1 LGHNA and CDR2 YNFKEQ. The ends lost 1 base at V and 3 bases at J; junction bases unmatched: 5. The CDR3 DNA reads TGTGCCAGCAGCCAAGGACTAGCGTCTAACTACGAGCAGTACTTC. Protein: CASSQGLASNYEQYF.

This chain connects TRBV14 to TRBJ1-2, with D unclear. Trimming shortened V by 0 bases and J by 4 bases, and 9 bases separated the two germline ends. Germline loops: CDR1 SGHDN, CDR2 FVKESK. The CDR3 runs 14 residues. This CDR3 is CASSQERYSYGYTF. CDR3 bases: TGTGCCAGCAGCCAAGAAAGATACAGCTATGGCTACACCTTC.